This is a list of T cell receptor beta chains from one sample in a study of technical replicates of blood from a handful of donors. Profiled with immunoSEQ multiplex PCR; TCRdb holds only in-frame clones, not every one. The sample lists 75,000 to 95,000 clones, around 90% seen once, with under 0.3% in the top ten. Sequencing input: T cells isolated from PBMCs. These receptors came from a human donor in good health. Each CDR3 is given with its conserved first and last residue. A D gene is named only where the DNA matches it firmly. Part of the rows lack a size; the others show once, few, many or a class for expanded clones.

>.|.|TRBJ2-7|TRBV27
CASSDRPPYEQYF
TGTGCCAGCAGCGACAGGCCCCCCTACGAGCAGTACTTC
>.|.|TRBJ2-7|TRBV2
CASRERVNEQYF
TGTGCCAGTCGGGAAAGGGTAAACGAGCAGTACTTC
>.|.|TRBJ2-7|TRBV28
CASSLPTGSYEQYF
TGTGCCAGCAGTTTACCTACAGGGTCCTACGAGCAGTACTTC
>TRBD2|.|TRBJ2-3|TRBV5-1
CASTEGTSGGLDTQYF
TGCGCCAGCACCGAAGGGACTAGCGGGGGGTTAGATACGCAGTATTTT
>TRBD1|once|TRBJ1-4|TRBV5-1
CASSLAGTGDEKLFF
TGCGCCAGCAGCTTGGCTGGGACAGGGGACGAAAAACTGTTTTTT
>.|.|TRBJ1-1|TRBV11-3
CASSPTLGWDSRGAFF
TGTGCCAGCAGCCCCACCTTAGGTTGGGACTCCCGCGGAGCTTTCTTT
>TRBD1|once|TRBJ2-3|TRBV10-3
CAILGTGGRDTQYF
TGTGCCATTTTGGGGACAGGGGGCAGAGATACGCAGTATTTT
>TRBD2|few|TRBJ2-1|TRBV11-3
CASSPRGGWGGTYNEQFF
TGTGCCAGCAGCCCCCGGGGGGGTTGGGGGGGGACCTACAATGAGCAGTTCTTC
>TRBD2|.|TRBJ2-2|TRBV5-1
CASSSPPGLGFSTGELFF
TGCGCCAGCAGCTCGCCGCCGGGACTAGGTTTCTCCACCGGGGAGCTGTTTTTT
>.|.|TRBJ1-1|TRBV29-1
CSVEDSTGAFF
TGCAGCGTCGAAGACTCAACAGGAGCTTTCTTT
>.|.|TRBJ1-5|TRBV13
CASSLKGEGGSNQPQHF
TGTGCCAGCAGCTTAAAGGGAGAGGGAGGTAGCAATCAGCCCCAGCATTTT
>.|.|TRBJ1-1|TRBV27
CASSLLWNTEAFF
TGTGCCAGCAGTTTACTGTGGAACACTGAAGCTTTCTTT
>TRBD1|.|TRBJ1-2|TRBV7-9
CASSFGTGVGYTF
TGTGCCAGCAGCTTCGGTACAGGGGTAGGCTACACCTTC
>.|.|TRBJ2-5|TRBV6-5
CASSYSPGEETQYF
TGTGCCAGCAGTTACTCCCCGGGTGAAGAGACCCAGTACTTC
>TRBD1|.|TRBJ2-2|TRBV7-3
CASSPGQPTGELFF
TGTGCCAGCAGCCCGGGACAGCCCACCGGGGAGCTGTTTTTT
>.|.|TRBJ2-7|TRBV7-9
CASSLRTYSYEQYF
TGTGCCAGCAGCTTAAGAACATACTCCTACGAGCAGTACTTC
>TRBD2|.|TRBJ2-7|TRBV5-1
CASSLVGGGSYEQYF
TGCGCCAGCAGCTTGGTGGGGGGGGGCTCCTACGAGCAGTACTTC
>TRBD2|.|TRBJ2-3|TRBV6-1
CASSGFSGDTDTQYF
TGTGCCAGCAGTGGTTTTAGCGGGGACACAGATACGCAGTATTTT
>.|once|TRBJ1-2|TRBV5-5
CASRQTVTYGYTF
TGTGCCAGCAGACAGACGGTTACCTATGGCTACACCTTC
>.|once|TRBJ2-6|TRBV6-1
CASNYRASGANVLTF
TGTGCCAGCAACTACAGGGCTTCTGGGGCCAACGTCCTGACTTTC
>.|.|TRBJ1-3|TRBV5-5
CASSLTGPVSGNTIYF
TGTGCCAGCAGCTTGACTGGGCCCGTCTCTGGAAACACCATATATTTT
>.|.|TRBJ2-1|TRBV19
CASSHNFYSPSFPYNEQFF
TGTGCCAGTAGTCACAATTTTTATTCGCCTAGCTTTCCCTACAATGAGCAGTTCTTC
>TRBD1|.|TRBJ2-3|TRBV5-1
CASSRTGGDTQYF
TGCGCCAGCAGCCGGACAGGGGGAGATACGCAGTATTTT
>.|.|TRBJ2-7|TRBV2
CASTLAARGEQYF
TGTGCCAGCACCTTAGCGGCCCGAGGCGAGCAGTACTTC
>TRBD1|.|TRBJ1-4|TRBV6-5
CASSAGTGREKLFF
TGTGCCAGCAGTGCCGGGACAGGGCGCGAAAAACTGTTTTTT
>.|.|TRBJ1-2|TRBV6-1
CASSQQGTNYGYTF
TGTGCCAGCAGTCAACAGGGAACTAACTATGGCTACACCTTC
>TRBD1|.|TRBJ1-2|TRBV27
CARKTGNNGYTF
TGTGCCAGAAAGACAGGGAATAATGGCTACACCTTC
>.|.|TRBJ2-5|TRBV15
CATSRDSSVGLGPLEWDQETQYF
TGTGCCACCAGCAGAGATAGCAGTGTGGGGCTAGGCCCGTTGGAATGGGATCAAGAGACCCAGTACTTC
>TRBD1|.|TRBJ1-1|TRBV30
CAWSLGQGLNTEAFF
TGTGCCTGGAGTCTGGGACAGGGTTTGAACACTGAAGCTTTCTTT
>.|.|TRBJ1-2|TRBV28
CASSNGLFSYGYTF
TGTGCCAGCAGTAACGGGTTGTTTAGTTATGGCTACACCTTC
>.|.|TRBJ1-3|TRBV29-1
CSVGYSSGNTIYF
TGCAGCGTTGGTTACAGCTCTGGAAACACCATATATTTT
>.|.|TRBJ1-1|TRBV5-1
CASSLLSGALNTEAFF
TGCGCCAGCAGCTTGTTGTCGGGAGCCCTGAACACTGAAGCTTTCTTT
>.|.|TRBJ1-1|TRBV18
CASSPPTHRNTEAFF
TGTGCCAGCTCACCACCGACACACCGAAACACTGAAGCTTTCTTT
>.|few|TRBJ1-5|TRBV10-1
CASSDPNQPQHF
TGCGCCAGCAGTGATCCGAATCAGCCCCAGCATTTT
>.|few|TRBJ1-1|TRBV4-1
CASSHPPGDTEAFF
TGCGCCAGCAGCCATCCTCCCGGGGACACTGAAGCTTTCTTT
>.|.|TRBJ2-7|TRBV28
CASSFRDFYEQYF
TGTGCCAGCAGTTTTCGGGACTTCTACGAGCAGTACTTC
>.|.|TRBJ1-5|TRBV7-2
CASSDHSLSTQPQHF
TGTGCCAGCAGCGACCACAGCTTGAGCACTCAGCCCCAGCATTTT
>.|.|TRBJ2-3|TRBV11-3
CASSLVGGSTDTQYF
TGTGCCAGCAGCTTAGTGGGGGGAAGCACAGATACGCAGTATTTT
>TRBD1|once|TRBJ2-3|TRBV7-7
CASSFGTGPTDTQYF
TGTGCCAGCAGCTTTGGGACAGGACCCACAGATACGCAGTATTTT
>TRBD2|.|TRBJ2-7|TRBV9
CASSPSGSSGSFYEQYF
TGTGCCAGCAGCCCATCTGGCTCTAGCGGGAGTTTCTACGAGCAGTACTTC
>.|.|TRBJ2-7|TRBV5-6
CASSLSATYEQYF
TGTGCCAGCAGCTTGTCAGCGACCTACGAGCAGTACTTC
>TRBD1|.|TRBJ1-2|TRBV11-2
CASSSYRGAYGYTF
TGTGCCAGCAGCTCGTACAGGGGGGCCTATGGCTACACCTTC
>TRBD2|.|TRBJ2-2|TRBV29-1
CSDTGTSGGPSPGELFF
TGCAGCGATACCGGGACTAGCGGGGGTCCCAGTCCCGGGGAGCTGTTTTTT
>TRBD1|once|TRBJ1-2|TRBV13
CASSPPRDSPNYGYTF
TGTGCCAGCAGCCCTCCCCGGGACAGTCCTAACTATGGCTACACCTTC
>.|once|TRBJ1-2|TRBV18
CASSPVAGTGDYGYTF
TGTGCCAGCTCACCAGTTGCGGGAACCGGAGACTATGGCTACACCTTC
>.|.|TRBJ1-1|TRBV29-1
CSVVGATEAFF
TGCAGCGTTGTAGGGGCTACTGAAGCTTTCTTT
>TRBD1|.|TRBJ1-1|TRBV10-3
CAYRDRGITEAFF
TGTGCATACCGGGACAGGGGTATCACTGAAGCTTTCTTT
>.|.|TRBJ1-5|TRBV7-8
CASSLRGESQPQHF
TGTGCCAGCAGCTTACGGGGGGAGAGTCAGCCCCAGCATTTT
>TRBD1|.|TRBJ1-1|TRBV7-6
CASSSRQGGNTEAFF
TGTGCCAGCAGCTCCCGACAGGGGGGGAACACTGAAGCTTTCTTT
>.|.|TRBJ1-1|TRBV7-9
CASSFRGRNTEAFF
TGTGCCAGCAGCTTCCGAGGGCGGAACACTGAAGCTTTCTTT
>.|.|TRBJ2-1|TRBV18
CASSPPIGSSYNEQFF
TGTGCCAGCTCACCCCCGATCGGTAGCTCCTACAATGAGCAGTTCTTC
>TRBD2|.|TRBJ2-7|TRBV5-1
CASRRAGNYEQYF
TGCGCCAGCCGGAGAGCGGGAAACTACGAGCAGTACTTC